The 17 T cell receptor beta chains below come from one sample, sequenced in a study of OX40 agonist ivuxolimab in advanced cancers. This table comes from immunoSEQ multiplex PCR, and its TCRdb copy is limited to in-frame clones, with some not included. The sample carries 50,000 to 60,000 clones, 75% to 90% recorded once. The starting material was CD4+ or CD8+ T cells sorted from blood, obtained in a trial of the OX40 agonist ivuxolimab. The receptors originated from an adult with an advanced solid tumor such as melanoma, head and neck, liver or kidney cancer.

This chain links TRBV28 with TRBJ1-2; D gene uncertain. The V end was cut by 8 bases, the J end by 0 bases, with 10 bases between. The CDR3 sequence is 13 residues long. Germline V gene sequence: CDR1 MDHEN, CDR2 SYDVKM. The CDR3 region is CASEESTNYGYTF. In DNA form, the CDR3 reads TGTGCCAGCGAGGAATCGACTAACTATGGCTACACCTTC.

The chain recombines TRBV5-1 with TRBJ2-7; D is ambiguous. V gave up 1 base and J gave up 3 bases, with 14 bases separating them. There are 15 residues in the CDR3. The germline V gene encodes CDR1 SGHRS and CDR2 YFSETQ. CDR3 residues: CASSLLPGLGYEQYF. The CDR3 nucleotides read TGCGCCAGCAGCTTGCTCCCAGGTTTGGGCTACGAGCAGTACTTC.

The chain links TRBV7-8 to TRBJ1-5; D not certain. Germline CDR1 is SGHVS and CDR2 is FQNEAQ. V shed 2 bases and J shed 3 bases, with 5 bases lying between them. The CDR3 contains 13 residues. CDR3 sequence reads: CASSLTDNQPQHF. CDR3 DNA sequence: TGTGCCAGCAGCTTAACCGACAATCAGCCCCAGCATTTT.

This chain uses TRBV28 with TRBJ2-7; TRBD1 agrees at 7 bases. Germline V lookup: CDR1 MDHEN, CDR2 SYDVKM. With V trimmed by 2 bases and J by 0 bases, 4 bases remained unmatched. The CDR3 sequence is 15 residues long. DNA for the CDR3: TGTGCCAGCAGTTTAAGTGGGACAGACTCCTACGAGCAGTACTTC. This gives the protein CASSLSGTDSYEQYF.

The J gene is TRBJ1-5, the V gene TRBV4-1; the match to TRBD1 covers 8 bases. CDR1 MGHRA and CDR2 YSYEKL come from the germline V gene. This CDR3 has 16 residues. The ends lost 2 bases at V and 4 bases at J; junction bases unmatched: 7. CDR3 amino acids: CASSQQTGDGNQPQHF. The CDR3 DNA reads as TGCGCCAGCAGCCAACAGACAGGGGATGGAAATCAGCCCCAGCATTTT.

The gene calls are TRBV5-1 and TRBJ2-5; 7 bases agree with TRBD1. There are 15 residues in the CDR3. CDR1 is SGHRS, CDR2 YFSETQ, per germline. J gave up 0 bases and V 1 base, and 3 bases lay outside the gene matches. CDR3 in amino acids: CASSLPGTDQETQYF. CDR3 nucleotides: TGCGCCAGCAGCTTGCCCGGGACAGACCAAGAGACCCAGTACTTC.

The chain recombines TRBV4-2 with TRBJ2-7; 7 bases align to TRBD1. V was clipped by 4 bases and J by 2 bases; unmatched bases: 5. The germline V gene encodes CDR1 LGHNA and CDR2 YNFKEQ. This CDR3 has 14 residues. The CDR3 spells CASSLTGTAYEQYF. The CDR3 DNA is TGTGCCAGCAGCCTGACCGGGACAGCCTACGAGCAGTACTTC.

The chain carries TRBV5-1 and TRBJ2-1; D might be TRBD1 or TRBD2, each matching 5 bases. The V and J ends lost 7 bases and 1 base respectively, with 15 bases between them. The CDR3 has 15 residues. Germline values: CDR1 SGHRS, CDR2 YFSETQ. CDR3 DNA sequence: TGCGCCAGCTTGGCCGGGACCGGTTCCTACAATGAGCAGTTCTTC. This translates into CASLAGTGSYNEQFF.

The chain is built from TRBV30 and TRBJ2-5; either TRBD1 or TRBD2 may supply D (6 bases each). CDR3 length: 14 amino acids. The V gene lost 1 base and the J gene lost 4 bases, with 13 bases spanning the gap. CDR1 and CDR2 (germline): GTSNPN, SVGIG (reference sequence). CDR3 amino acids: CAWSAQGGTETQYF. The DNA of the CDR3 is TGTGCCTGGAGTGCACAGGGAGGTACAGAGACCCAGTACTTC.

The V call is TRBV6-1, the J call TRBJ1-3; D is unresolved. The V end lost 7 bases, the J end lost 2 bases, and 12 bases lay between the germline ends. This CDR3 is 14 amino acids long. Per germline, CDR1 MNHNS and CDR2 SASEGT. The CDR3 reads CASTRGGTGNTIYF. CDR3 nucleotide sequence: TGTGCCAGCACTAGAGGAGGTACTGGAAACACCATATATTTT.

The chain recombines TRBV7-8 with TRBJ2-3; 12 bases are a match to TRBD2. V shed 5 bases and J 5 bases; nucleotides not matched to a gene: 14. The CDR3 sequence is 18 residues long. The germline V gene encodes CDR1 SGHVS and CDR2 FQNEAQ. The CDR3 nucleotides read TGTGCCAGCAGCCCTAACCCCCCGACTAGCGGGAGAGAAGATACGCAGTATTTT. Protein product: CASSPNPPTSGREDTQYF.

V gene TRBV5-1 combines with J gene TRBJ1-2, with no clear D. Germline V gene data show CDR1 as SGHRS and CDR2 as YFSETQ. The CDR3 spans 12 residues. The V gene lost 0 bases and the J gene lost 6 bases, with 6 bases spanning the gap. CDR3 sequence reads: CASSLGVDGYTF. The CDR3 DNA reads TGCGCCAGCAGCTTGGGAGTTGATGGCTACACCTTC.

The chain combines TRBV28 with TRBJ2-7; 10 bases align to TRBD1. V lost 6 bases to trimming and J lost 7 bases; unmatched junction nucleotides: 12. Germline V CDR1 and CDR2: MDHEN, SYDVKM. CDR3 length equals 15 residues. The CDR3 bases are TGTGCCAGCAGCCTCACCGGGACAGGGGCCAGGGAGCAGTACTTC. Its protein product is CASSLTGTGAREQYF. The entire variable domain, with the rest obtained from reference TRBV28 and TRBJ2-7, is as follows: DVKVTQSSRYLVKRTGEKVFLECVQDMDHENMFWYRQDPGLGLRLIYFSYDVKMKEKGDIPEGYSVSREKKERFSLILESASTNQTSMYLCASSLTGTGAREQYFGPGTRLTVT.

This rearrangement joins TRBV19 to TRBJ1-1; no definite D call. Trimming stripped 6 bases from V and 1 base from J, with 12 bases between. CDR3 length: 14 residues. Germline loops: CDR1 LNHDA, CDR2 SQIVND (reference sequence). The CDR3 nucleotides read TGTGCCAGTAGCACGCTCGCGGCGAACACTGAAGCTTTCTTT. Translated, it gives CASSTLAANTEAFF.

The chain couples TRBV7-8 to TRBJ1-5; the D gene is possibly TRBD1 (6 bases). V lost 6 bases to trimming and J lost 4 bases, with 16 bases between them. Germline CDR1 reads SGHVS; CDR2 reads FQNEAQ. This CDR3 spans 15 amino acids. CDR3 bases: TGTGCCAGCAGTCAGAGGGGACACAGGAATCAGCCCCAGCATTTT. Its protein is CASSQRGHRNQPQHF.

The chain is built from TRBV4-1 and TRBJ2-2; no clear D. The germline V gene has CDR1 MGHRA and CDR2 YSYEKL. The CDR3 extends over 14 amino acids. Trimming cost V 5 bases and J 0 bases, with 7 bases left between them. As DNA, the CDR3 is TGCGCCAGCAGCATAGGACCGAACACCGGGGAGCTGTTTTTT. It specifies CASSIGPNTGELFF.

The chain recombines TRBV11-2 with TRBJ2-3; possible D gene TRBD2, 5 bases. Trimming removed 5 bases from V and 10 bases from J, with 16 bases in between. Germline V gives CDR1 SGHAT, CDR2 FQNNGV. CDR3 size: 13 residues. The CDR3 bases are TGTGCCAGCAGCAATGGTCTCCTCGGGGCGCAGTATTTT. It is translated as CASSNGLLGAQYF.